The clone carrying this TCR beta chain turned up a few times. Its cognate antigen is unknown. Trimming shortened V by 4 bases and J by 0 bases, and 16 bases separated the two germline ends. The CDR3 extends over 17 amino acids. Germline V gives CDR1 MNHEY, CDR2 SMNVEV (reference sequence). The sample is drawn from a study of STAT3 mutations in large granular lymphocyte leukemia. Study results and limitations: All newly emerging clones after therapy were STAT3 wild type. Variable sampling intervals and differing treatment regimens complicated linking therapy response to TCR clonal burden changes. Every T-cell large granular lymphocyte leukemia patient had at least one immunodominant TCR beta clonotype.

Profiled with immunoSEQ multiplex PCR; TCRdb holds only in-frame clones, not every one. The table includes 2,500 or so clones, about a third detected once. Sequenced material: PBMCs. The clonotype comes from a human donor with T large granular lymphocyte leukemia. Some clones in this sample may be carry-over from other donors' samples. The chain uses TRBV27 and TRBJ1-5; the D gene is possibly TRBD1 (6 bases). CDR3 residues: CASSSVGRGPSNQPQHF. The DNA for the CDR3 is TGTGCCAGCAGTTCCGTGGGGCGGGGGCCTAGCAATCAGCCCCAGCATTTT.